These 32 T cell receptor beta chains came from one sample sequenced in a study of cytomegalovirus exposure and HLA in healthy donors. The PCR was carried out with 60 Vbeta primers and 13 Jbeta primers. This table comes from immunoSEQ multiplex PCR, and its TCRdb copy is limited to in-frame clones, with some not included. Of 150,000 to 200,000 clones in the sample, more than 75% were seen once. Sequences were obtained from PBMCs. All receptors derive from a woman in her 40s in good health and CMV-seronegative.

In the case of this clone: The junction departs from germline at one end; a sequencing error may be responsible. The same CDR3 also results from other DNA sequences found in this sample. The chain recombines TRBV7-7 with TRBJ2-1; 11 positions match TRBD2. CDR3 length: 15 residues. Germline V gene lookup returns CDR1 SSHAT and CDR2 FNYEAQ (reference sequence). Here the CDR3 DNA reads TGTGCTAGCAGCCTCGGACTAGCGGGTGGCAATGAGCAGTTCTTC. Protein: CASSLGLAGGNEQFF.

DNA of the CDR3: TGCGCCAGCAGCCAAGCTACCCGCGACTACGAGCAGTACTTC. Translating it yields CASSQATRDYEQYF. The chain couples TRBV4-1 to TRBJ2-7; no clear D gene. The V gene lost 1 base and the J gene lost 3 bases, with 10 bases spanning the gap. Germline V gene sequence: CDR1 MGHRA, CDR2 YSYEKL. There are 14 residues in the CDR3.

The rearrangement uses TRBV28 and TRBJ1-1, with D perhaps TRBD1 (5 bases). This CDR3 region has 14 residues. V was cut by 7 bases and J by 4 bases, with 16 bases left in between. Germline-derived CDR1 and CDR2 are MDHEN and SYDVKM. The CDR3 nucleotides read TGTGCCAGCACCCCAGGGCGATCAGGCACTGAAGCTTTCTTT. It encodes CASTPGRSGTEAFF.

The CDR3 spells CASTVQGDHGYTF. DNA for the CDR3: TGTGCCAGCACGGTACAGGGAGATCATGGCTACACCTTC. The chain links TRBV7-2 to TRBJ1-2; possibly TRBD1 for D (6 bases). With 7 bases removed from V and 6 bases from J, the gap between germline ends came to 15 bases. The CDR3 sequence is 13 residues long. Germline V CDR1 and CDR2: SGHTA, FQGNSA. Full variable domain (rest looked up from reference TRBV7-2 and TRBJ1-2): GAGVSQSPSNKVTEKGKDVELRCDPISGHTALYWYRQSLGQGLEFLIYFQGNSAPDKSGLPSDRFSAERTGGSVSTLTIQRTQQEDSAVYLCASTVQGDHGYTFGSGTRLTVV.

Concerning this clone: The same CDR3 arises from other DNA sequences in this sample as well. This chain joins TRBV18 and TRBJ1-1; weak D call: TRBD1 (5 bases). The CDR3 consists of 13 residues. The germline V gene encodes CDR1 KGHSH and CDR2 LQKENI. Trimming left V 3 bases short and J 4 bases short, with 9 bases between. The CDR3 DNA reads as TGTGCCAGCTCACCCCTGGGGGGCACTGAAGCTTTCTTT. Encoded protein: CASSPLGGTEAFF. Based on the CDR3 plus reference TRBV18 and TRBJ1-1, the full variable domain is NAGVMQNPRHLVRRRGQEARLRCSPMKGHSHVYWYRQLPEEGLKFMVYLQKENIIDESGMPKERFSAEFPKEGPSILRIQQVVRGDSAAYFCASSPLGGTEAFFGQGTRLTVV.

The CDR3 loop is CASSQVGTTRADTQYF. In DNA, the CDR3 is TGCGCCAGCAGCCAAGTTGGGACTACTAGGGCAGATACGCAGTATTTT. This chain connects TRBV4-3 to TRBJ2-3, with TRBD2 identical over 7 bases. The CDR3 has 16 amino acids. Germline CDR1 and CDR2: LGHNA and YSLEER. With 1 base clipped from V and 4 bases from J, the junction kept 8 bases outside the gene matches.

The V and J genes are TRBV2 and TRBJ2-7; a weak D match, TRBD1 (6 bases). The CDR3 consists of 15 residues. The V gene lost 2 bases and the J gene lost 2 bases, with 13 bases spanning the gap. Looked up from germline, CDR1 is SNHLY and CDR2 is FYNNEI. The CDR3 bases are TGTGCCAGCAGTGAACTGGGCAGGGGAACCTACGAGCAGTACTTC. Translating it yields CASSELGRGTYEQYF.

The rearrangement links TRBV19 to TRBJ2-1; a weak D match, TRBD1 (6 bases). The V and J ends lost 3 bases and 10 bases respectively, with 22 bases between them. CDR3 length: 16 amino acids. Germline lookup yields CDR1 LNHDA and CDR2 SQIVND (reference sequence). In DNA, the CDR3 is TGTGCCAGTAGTATGTGGTCAGGGGTTGCCCGAGGAGAGCAGTTCTTC. Its protein is CASSMWSGVARGEQFF.

This clone was counted only a few times. At one boundary the junction diverges from the germline segment, which might be a read error. J is TRBJ2-7 and V is TRBV7-9; TRBD2 matches at 14 bases. This CDR3 is built from 17 residues. Germline V gene lookup returns CDR1 SEHNR and CDR2 FQNEAQ (reference sequence). CDR3 protein: CSSSLGTSGGLRGEQYF. The CDR3 DNA sequence: TGTTCCAGCAGCTTAGGGACTAGCGGGGGCCTCCGGGGCGAGCAGTACTTC.

The chain carries TRBV28 and TRBJ1-4, with D possibly matching TRBD1 (6 bases). Trimming pared 2 bases from V and 2 bases from J, leaving 12 bases between. CDR1 is MDHEN and CDR2 is SYDVKM in the germline V gene. This CDR3 region has 16 residues. CDR3: CASSLGTRGTNEKLFF. In DNA, the CDR3 is TGTGCCAGCAGTTTAGGAACTAGGGGGACTAATGAAAAACTGTTTTTT. Full variable domain (missing parts from reference TRBV28 and TRBJ1-4): DVKVTQSSRYLVKRTGEKVFLECVQDMDHENMFWYRQDPGLGLRLIYFSYDVKMKEKGDIPEGYSVSREKKERFSLILESASTNQTSMYLCASSLGTRGTNEKLFFGSGTQLSVL.

This chain connects TRBV10-3 to TRBJ2-1; 9 bases fit TRBD2. Germline trimming cut 3 bases from V and 6 bases from J; bases unmatched to any gene: 9. The CDR3 sequence is 16 residues long. Germline CDR1 ENHRY, CDR2 SYGVKD. Here the CDR3 DNA reads TGTGCCATCAGTGACTCCCGGGGCGGGAGGGCCAATGAGCAGTTCTTC. Its protein is CAISDSRGGRANEQFF.

The chain recombines TRBV7-8 with TRBJ1-4; D might be TRBD1 (6 bases). The germline V gene has CDR1 SGHVS and CDR2 FQNEAQ. This CDR3 region has 15 residues. V was trimmed by 5 bases and J by 5 bases, leaving 15 bases between them. CDR3 residues: CASSPKTGKNEKLFF. The CDR3 DNA reads TGTGCCAGCAGCCCCAAGACAGGCAAAAATGAAAAACTGTTTTTT.

The rearrangement uses TRBV6-1 and TRBJ1-6; 7 positions match TRBD1. The CDR3 has 14 residues. V shed 7 bases, J shed 7 bases, and the junction held 7 bases outside the gene matches. The germline gives CDR1 MNHNS, CDR2 SASEGT. CDR3 DNA sequence: TGTGCCAGCACCTGGGACAGCCCCAATTCACCCCTCCACTTT. Protein sequence: CASTWDSPNSPLHF.

This clone was detected a few times. V gene TRBV4-1 combines with J gene TRBJ2-3; tentatively, D is TRBD1 (6 bases). This CDR3 is built from 14 residues. V lost 8 bases and J 8 bases, leaving 20 bases between the germline ends. Germline V gene sequence: CDR1 MGHRA, CDR2 YSYEKL. The CDR3 region has the DNA TGCGCCAGCCGGCTTGGGGACACGGTTGCTACGCAGTATTTT. Translated: CASRLGDTVATQYF.

The chain carries TRBV27 and TRBJ1-4; no reliable D call. V gave up 1 base and J gave up 0 bases, with 9 bases separating them. Germline V gene sequence: CDR1 MNHEY, CDR2 SMNVEV (reference sequence). The CDR3 totals 16 residues. This chain's CDR3 is CASSLLPEATNEKLFF. The DNA for the CDR3 is TGTGCCAGCAGTTTATTACCAGAGGCAACTAATGAAAAACTGTTTTTT.

This sequence joins TRBV10-3 and TRBJ2-3, with D unresolved. Germline V CDR1 and CDR2: ENHRY, SYGVKD. V lost 5 bases and J lost 2, with 17 bases in between. This CDR3 comprises 16 residues. The CDR3 coding sequence is TGTGCCATCAGTTCGATCTCGGCGGTTTCCACAGATACGCAGTATTTT. Protein: CAISSISAVSTDTQYF.

V gene TRBV9 combines with J gene TRBJ2-3, with D unclear. Trimming left V 4 bases short and J 4 bases short, with 16 bases between. The CDR3 is 15 residues long. Germline V lookup: CDR1 SGDLS, CDR2 YYNGEE. The CDR3 DNA sequence: TGTGCCAGCAGCCCACCCCCCCCAGATCCAGATACGCAGTATTTT. This codes for CASSPPPPDPDTQYF. Complete variable domain (other parts from reference TRBV9 and TRBJ2-3): DSGVTQTPKHLITATGQRVTLRCSPRSGDLSVYWYQQSLDQGLQFLIQYYNGEERAKGNILERFSAQQFPDLHSELNLSSLELGDSALYFCASSPPPPDPDTQYFGPGTRLTVL.

The gene calls are TRBV5-4 and TRBJ1-1; D is undetermined. The CDR3 contains 12 residues. From germline, CDR1 is SGHNT and CDR2 YYREEE (reference sequence). V lost 5 bases and J 5 bases, leaving 10 bases between the germline ends. CDR3 in DNA: TGTGCCAGCAGTTTAGAGAAAACTGAAGCTTTCTTT. This gives the protein CASSLEKTEAFF.

The rearrangement uses TRBV10-3 and TRBJ2-5; tentative D call: TRBD2 (5 bases). Germline lookup yields CDR1 ENHRY and CDR2 SYGVKD. The CDR3 runs 15 residues. V lost 4 bases and J lost 1, with 13 bases in between. The CDR3 region has the DNA TGTGCCATCAGTGGATCTCCCGGGGTCCAAGAGACCCAGTACTTC. Amino acids: CAISGSPGVQETQYF.

The J gene is TRBJ1-2, the V gene TRBV5-1; possible D gene TRBD1, 6 bases. This CDR3 has 14 amino acids. Germline CDR1 is SGHRS and CDR2 is YFSETQ. V was pared by 4 bases and J by 5 bases, with 15 bases between. This CDR3 is CASSPEGGEYGYTF. CDR3 bases: TGCGCCAGCAGCCCTGAGGGGGGGGAGTATGGCTACACCTTC.

The J gene is TRBJ2-3, the V gene TRBV29-1, with 9 bases that match TRBD1. This CDR3 is built from 13 residues. J gave up 6 bases and V 7 bases, and 8 bases lay outside the gene matches. Germline CDR1 is SQVTM and CDR2 is ANQGSEA. The CDR3 nucleotides are TGCAGCGGTCGACAGGGGGTATTGGATACGCAGTATTTT. It specifies CSGRQGVLDTQYF.

To note about this clone: One end of the junction is discordant with germline, which a read error may explain. The J gene is TRBJ2-6, the V gene TRBV6-5; the match to TRBD1 covers 8 bases. CDR3 length equals 15 residues. Germline CDR1 and CDR2: MNHEY and SVGAGI. The CDR3 DNA reads TGTGCCAGCGGTCCAGGGGGCGGAGGGGCCAACGGCCTGACTTTC. It translates to CASGPGGGGANGLTF.

V and J are TRBV11-2 and TRBJ1-2; unclear D gene. The ends were cut back, 0 bases at V and 4 bases at J, with 9 bases in the middle. The CDR3 totals 14 residues. CDR1 SGHAT and CDR2 FQNNGV come from the germline V gene. The DNA for the CDR3 is TGTGCCAGCAGCTTAGATCCGGGGTCCTATGGCTACACCTTC. Amino acid sequence: CASSLDPGSYGYTF.

The J gene is TRBJ2-1, the V gene TRBV4-3; 9 bases map to TRBD2. Losses at the gene ends were 4 bases for V and 0 bases for J; bases not matched to a gene: 10. Germline CDR1 LGHNA, CDR2 YSLEER. The CDR3 contains 18 residues. CDR3 protein: CASSLGASGETSYNEQFF. The CDR3 bases are TGCGCCAGCAGCCTTGGAGCTAGCGGGGAAACCTCCTACAATGAGCAGTTCTTC.

V and J are TRBV2 and TRBJ2-5; 7 bases align to TRBD1. Germline CDR1 reads SNHLY; CDR2 reads FYNNEI. The CDR3 runs 15 residues. V shed 1 base, J shed 5 bases, and the junction held 7 bases outside the gene matches. CDR3 DNA sequence: TGTGCCAGCAGTGAAGTGACAGGGAATATGGAGACCCAGTACTTC. Protein: CASSEVTGNMETQYF.

The chain links TRBV15 to TRBJ1-2; D is possibly TRBD1 (6 bases). V lost 5 bases to trimming and J lost 2 bases, with 12 bases between them. Germline lookup yields CDR1 LNHNV and CDR2 YYDKDF (reference sequence). The CDR3 loop spans 14 amino acids. The CDR3 spells CATSSGTRNYGYTF. DNA of the CDR3: TGTGCCACCAGCTCCGGGACAAGAAACTATGGCTACACCTTC.

The J gene is TRBJ1-5, the V gene TRBV7-2, with D possibly matching TRBD1 (6 bases). Germline CDR1 reads SGHTA; CDR2 reads FQGNSA. This CDR3 contains 15 residues. Trimming cost V 5 bases and J 7 bases, with 18 bases left between them. The CDR3 DNA sequence: TGTGCCAGCAGCGTTACAGGGACCCAAGGACAGCCCCAGCATTTT. Amino acids: CASSVTGTQGQPQHF.

V and J are TRBV13 and TRBJ2-1; D unclear. In germline, CDR1 is PRHDT, CDR2 FYEKMQ (reference sequence). The CDR3 sequence is 12 residues long. V lost 0 bases, J lost 10 bases, and 7 bases lay in between. For the CDR3, the DNA is TGTGCCAGCAGCTTAGGGACCGGGGAGCAGTTCTTC. It translates to CASSLGTGEQFF.

V usage is TRBV25-1 and J usage is TRBJ2-5; D not resolved. The CDR3 loop spans 18 amino acids. The germline gives CDR1 MGHDK, CDR2 SYGVNS. V dropped 4 bases and J dropped 2 bases, with 23 bases sitting between them. The CDR3 nucleotides read TGTGCCAGCAGTGCGGCCACCCCCGCGGATTTTTGGCAAGAGACCCAGTACTTC. Its protein product is CASSAATPADFWQETQYF.

This clone came up a few times. The chain combines TRBV5-1 with TRBJ1-1; TRBD1 aligns across 9 bases. With 3 bases clipped from V and 3 bases from J, the junction kept 6 bases outside the gene matches. Germline CDR1 reads SGHRS; CDR2 reads YFSETQ. The length of the CDR3 is 15 residues. The CDR3 coding sequence is TGCGCCAGCAGCTCGAAACAGGGGGCGGACACTGAAGCTTTCTTT. It translates to CASSSKQGADTEAFF.

This clone was recorded only once. The V call is TRBV4-3, the J call TRBJ2-3, with TRBD2 matching over 7 bases. The J segment lost 8 bases and the V segment lost 0 bases, leaving 14 bases of the junction unmatched. The CDR3 length is 17 residues. The germline V gene has CDR1 LGHNA and CDR2 YSLEER. CDR3 loop: CASSQDRDSGPRGTQYF. The CDR3 DNA follows: TGCGCCAGCAGCCAAGATAGGGATAGCGGGCCCCGGGGTACGCAGTATTTT.

CDR3 sequence (DNA): TGCGCCAGCAGCCAAGAGCGGGACAGGCCTTACAATGAGCAGTTCTTC. Translated, it gives CASSQERDRPYNEQFF. The V and J genes are TRBV4-3 and TRBJ2-1; 8 bases fit TRBD1. Looked up from germline, CDR1 is LGHNA and CDR2 is YSLEER. The V gene end was trimmed by 0 bases and the J gene end by 4 bases; junction bases not matched to a gene: 5. This CDR3 is built from 16 residues.